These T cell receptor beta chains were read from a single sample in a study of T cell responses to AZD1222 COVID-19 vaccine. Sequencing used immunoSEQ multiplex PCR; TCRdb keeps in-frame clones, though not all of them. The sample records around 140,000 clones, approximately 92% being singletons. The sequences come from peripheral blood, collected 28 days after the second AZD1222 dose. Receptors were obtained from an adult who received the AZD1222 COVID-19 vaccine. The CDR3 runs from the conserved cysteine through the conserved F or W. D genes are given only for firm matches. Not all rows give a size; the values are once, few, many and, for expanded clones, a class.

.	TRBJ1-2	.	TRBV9	CASSPRIANYGYTF	TGTGCCAGCAGCCCGCGTATAGCTAACTATGGCTACACCTTC
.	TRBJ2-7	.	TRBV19	CASSSGLGGQYF	TGTGCCAGTAGTTCAGGTCTCGGAGGGCAGTACTTC
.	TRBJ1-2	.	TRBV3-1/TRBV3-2	CASSLTSGKYGYTF	TGTGCCAGCAGTCTGACCTCGGGGAAATATGGCTACACCTTC
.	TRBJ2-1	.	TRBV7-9	CASSQGLYNEQFF	TGTGCCAGCAGCCAAGGACTCTACAATGAGCAGTTCTTC
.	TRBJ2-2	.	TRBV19	CASQTLGTLIDGELFF	TGTGCCAGTCAGACCTTGGGGACACTCATCGACGGGGAGCTGTTTTTT
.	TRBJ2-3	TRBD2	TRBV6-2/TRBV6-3	CASSRTSGSGNTQYF	TGTGCCAGCAGCAGGACTAGCGGGAGTGGCAATACGCAGTATTTT
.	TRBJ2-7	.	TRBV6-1	CASSEAVGTLYEQYF	TGTGCCAGCAGTGAAGCGGTGGGAACTCTATACGAGCAGTACTTC
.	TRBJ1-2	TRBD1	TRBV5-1	CASSQGQGDYGYTF	TGCGCCAGCAGCCAAGGACAGGGAGACTATGGCTACACCTTC
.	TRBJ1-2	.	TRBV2	CASRGTEGRNYGYTF	TGTGCCAGCAGGGGTACAGAAGGAAGAAACTATGGCTACACCTTC
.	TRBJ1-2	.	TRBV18	CASSPPSYGNNYGYTF	TGTGCCAGCTCACCACCGAGCTACGGGAATAACTATGGCTACACCTTC
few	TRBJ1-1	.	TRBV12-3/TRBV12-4	CASSFVNTEAFF	TGTGCCAGCAGTTTTGTTAACACTGAAGCTTTCTTT
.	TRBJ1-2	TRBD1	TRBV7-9	CASSSDREVPYGYTF	TGTGCCAGCAGCTCCGACAGGGAGGTTCCCTATGGCTACACCTTC
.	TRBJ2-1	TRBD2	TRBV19	CASSSSGGLQFF	TGTGCCAGTAGTAGTAGCGGGGGGCTCCAGTTCTTC
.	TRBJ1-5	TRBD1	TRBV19	CASSTWDSDYQPQHF	TGTGCCAGTAGTACCTGGGACAGCGACTATCAGCCCCAGCATTTT
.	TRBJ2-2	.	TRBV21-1	CASSSRDSTGELFF	TGTGCCAGCAGCTCCCGGGACAGCACCGGGGAGCTGTTTTTT
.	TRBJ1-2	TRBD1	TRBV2	CASIEGPGQGGYGYTF	TGTGCCAGCATTGAGGGACCGGGACAGGGGGGCTATGGCTACACCTTC
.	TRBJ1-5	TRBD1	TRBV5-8	CASSFDRGNQPQHF	TGTGCCAGCAGCTTCGACAGGGGGAATCAGCCCCAGCATTTT
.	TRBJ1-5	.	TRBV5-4	CASSRDSAQPQHF	TGTGCCAGCAGCAGGGACTCGGCACAGCCCCAGCATTTT
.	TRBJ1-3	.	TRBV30	CAWIAGSGNTIYF	TGTGCCTGGATCGCCGGGTCTGGAAACACCATATATTTT
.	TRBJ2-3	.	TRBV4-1	CASSQEERGPADTQYF	TGCGCCAGCAGCCAAGAGGAGAGGGGACCGGCAGATACGCAGTATTTT
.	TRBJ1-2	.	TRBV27	CASSPMRGSGNYGYTF	TGTGCCAGCAGTCCAATGCGGGGCAGCGGGAACTATGGCTACACCTTC
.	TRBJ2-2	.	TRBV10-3	CAISESRDRDGELFF	TGTGCCATCAGTGAGTCTAGGGATCGGGACGGGGAGCTGTTTTTT
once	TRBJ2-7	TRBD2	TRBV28	CASSASTSGGAEQYF	TGTGCCAGCAGTGCCTCTACTAGCGGGGGGGCCGAGCAGTACTTC
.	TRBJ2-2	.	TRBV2	CAQHRETTGELFF	TGTGCGCAGCACAGGGAGACCACCGGGGAGCTGTTTTTT
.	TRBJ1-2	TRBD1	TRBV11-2	CASSLVPGGGYGYTF	TGTGCCAGCAGCTTAGTTCCAGGGGGCGGCTATGGCTACACCTTC
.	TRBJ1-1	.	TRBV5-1	CASSLDDVNTEAFF	TGCGCCAGCAGCTTGGATGATGTCAACACTGAAGCTTTCTTT
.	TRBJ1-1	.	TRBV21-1	CASSIQGGNTEAFF	TGTGCCAGCAGCATACAGGGGGGGAACACTGAAGCTTTCTTT
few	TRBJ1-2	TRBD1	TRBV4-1	CASSQAGTGRYGYTF	TGCGCCAGCAGCCAAGCCGGGACAGGTCGCTATGGCTACACCTTC
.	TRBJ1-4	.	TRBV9	CASAAETGRFGEKLFF	TGTGCCAGCGCGGCCGAGACAGGCCGTTTTGGAGAAAAACTGTTTTTT
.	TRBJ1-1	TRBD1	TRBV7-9	CASSPRTGPVNTEAFF	TGTGCCAGCAGCCCGAGGACAGGTCCTGTGAACACTGAAGCTTTCTTT
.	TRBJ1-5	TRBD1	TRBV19	CASKAKTGGGYSNQPQHF	TGTGCCAGTAAGGCGAAAACAGGGGGGGGATATAGCAATCAGCCCCAGCATTTT
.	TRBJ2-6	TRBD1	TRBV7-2	CASSQGAISGANVLTF	TGTGCCAGCAGCCAGGGGGCCATCTCTGGGGCCAACGTCCTGACTTTC
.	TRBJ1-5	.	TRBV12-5	CASGRTSNQPQHF	TGTGCTAGTGGTCGGACGAGCAATCAGCCCCAGCATTTT
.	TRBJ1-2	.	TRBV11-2	CASSSIGGRQRRGYTF	TGTGCCAGCAGCTCAATTGGGGGACGCCAGCGTAGAGGCTACACCTTC
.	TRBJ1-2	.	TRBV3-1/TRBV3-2	CASSLGSYGYTF	TGTGCCAGCAGCCTCGGGAGCTATGGCTACACCTTC
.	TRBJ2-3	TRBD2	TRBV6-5	CASSYSGLVRGDTQYF	TGTGCCAGCAGTTACTCGGGACTAGTGAGAGGCGATACGCAGTATTTT
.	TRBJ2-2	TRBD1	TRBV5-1	CASARTGGRTGELFF	TGCGCCAGCGCCAGGACAGGGGGCCGCACCGGGGAGCTGTTTTTT
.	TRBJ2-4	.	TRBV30	CACGTSPPGIQYF	TGTGCCTGCGGGACATCGCCCCCGGGTATTCAGTACTTC
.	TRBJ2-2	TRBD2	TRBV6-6	CASSFPSGHTGELFF	TGTGCCAGCAGCTTTCCTAGCGGTCACACCGGGGAGCTGTTTTTT
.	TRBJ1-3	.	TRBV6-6	CASRVGWNTIYF	TGTGCCAGCAGGGTGGGATGGAACACCATATATTTT
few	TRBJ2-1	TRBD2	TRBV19	CASSPISGRTNEQFF	TGTGCCAGTAGCCCCATAAGCGGGAGGACCAATGAGCAGTTCTTC
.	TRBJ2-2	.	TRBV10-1	CASSEFRAPRAGELFF	TGCGCCAGCAGTGAATTCAGGGCCCCCCGGGCCGGGGAGCTGTTTTTT
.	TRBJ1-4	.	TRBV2	CASSPQGSGEKLFF	TGTGCCAGCAGTCCCCAGGGTAGCGGTGAAAAACTGTTTTTT
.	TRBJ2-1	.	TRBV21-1	CASSPGLAGDPYNEQFF	TGTGCCAGCAGCCCAGGACTAGCGGGAGACCCCTACAATGAGCAGTTCTTC